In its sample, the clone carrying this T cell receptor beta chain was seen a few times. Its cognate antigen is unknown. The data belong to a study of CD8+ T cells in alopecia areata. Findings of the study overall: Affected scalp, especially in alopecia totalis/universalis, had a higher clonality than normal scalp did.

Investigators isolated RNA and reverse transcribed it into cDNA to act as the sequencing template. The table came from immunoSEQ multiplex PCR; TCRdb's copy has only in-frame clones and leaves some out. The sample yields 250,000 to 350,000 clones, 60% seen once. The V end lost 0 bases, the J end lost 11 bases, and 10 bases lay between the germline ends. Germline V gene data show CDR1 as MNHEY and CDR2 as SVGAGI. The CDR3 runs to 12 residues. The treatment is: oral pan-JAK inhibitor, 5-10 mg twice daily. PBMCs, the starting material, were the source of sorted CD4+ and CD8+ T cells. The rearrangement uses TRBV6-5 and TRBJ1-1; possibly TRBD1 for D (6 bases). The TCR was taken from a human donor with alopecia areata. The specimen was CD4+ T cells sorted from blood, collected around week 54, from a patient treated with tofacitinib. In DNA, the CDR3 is TGTGCCAGCAGTTACTCTCAGGGGAGCGCTTTCTTT. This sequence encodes CASSYSQGSAFF.